Below, 22 T cell receptor beta chains from the same sample are listed, as sequenced in a study of T cells after yellow fever vaccination (dated by TCRdb to the late 2010s). In the paper's terms, the treatment or condition label means: live attenuated yellow fever vaccine strain. Receptor libraries were prepared by 5' RACE. TCRdb records Illumina NovaSeq 6000 as the sequencer. The public reads were run again by TCRdb, first through fastp at Q25 and then through MiXCR, and only productive beta chains were kept. For every CDR3 protein sequence, its rows merge into one entry that carries the most common genes and DNA. The sample table contains 250,000 to 400,000 distinct CDR3 sequences; only one count was recorded for 4.1% of them. Approximately 25% of the sample is held by the ten biggest clonotypes. Sequencing used PBMCs, obtained 5 days after the yellow fever booster vaccination. The receptors shown here come from a young man who received the YFV17D yellow fever vaccine.

The sample holds many counts of this clonotype. The chain couples TRBV6-2 or TRBV6-3 to TRBJ2-7; D unclear. V was cut by 5 bases and J by 2 bases, with 7 bases left in between. The CDR3 has 12 amino acids. Germline-derived CDR1 and CDR2 are MNHEY and SVGEGT. CDR3 nucleotides: TGTGCCAGCAGTCGTTTTCCCTACGAGCAGTACTTC. Encoded protein: CASSRFPYEQYF.

The genes are TRBV24-1 and TRBJ2-1; D is possibly TRBD2 (5 bases). CDR1 is KGHDR and CDR2 is SFDVKD in the germline V gene. Trimming took off 5 bases at V and 5 bases at J, with 12 bases between the two ends. This CDR3 has 14 amino acids. The CDR3 is CATSAGLPNNEQFF. The CDR3 bases are TGTGCCACCAGTGCCGGACTGCCGAACAATGAGCAGTTCTTC.

The chain has TRBV5-6 and TRBJ2-3; TRBD2 agrees at 11 bases. The germline gives CDR1 SGHDT, CDR2 YYEEEE. The CDR3 sequence is 18 residues long. Unmatched junction bases numbered 14, after V lost 4 bases and J lost 4 bases. The CDR3 DNA reads as TGTGCCAGCAGCCCCATAGCGGGGGGGCCTGGTGTTCCAGATACGCAGTATTTT. Residues: CASSPIAGGPGVPDTQYF.

This clonotype was detected a few times. The rearrangement uses TRBV7-9 and TRBJ2-7, with 11 positions matching TRBD2. This CDR3 has 15 amino acids. The V gene end was trimmed by 4 bases and the J gene end by 4 bases; junction bases not matched to a gene: 6. CDR1 and CDR2 (germline): SEHNR, FQNEAQ (reference sequence). DNA of the CDR3: TGTGCCAGCAGCTACCCTAGCGGGGGGCCGTACGAGCAGTACGTC. Amino acid sequence: CASSYPSGGPYEQYV.

The J gene is TRBJ1-1, the V gene TRBV15; D is undetermined. The CDR3 sequence is 11 residues long. Trimming took off 5 bases at V and 3 bases at J, with 4 bases between the two ends. The germline V gene has CDR1 LNHNV and CDR2 YYDKDF (reference sequence). CDR3 bases: TGTGCCACCAGCGCAGACACTGAAGCTTTCTTT. It specifies CATSADTEAFF.

The rearrangement uses TRBV27 and TRBJ2-7, with D perhaps matching TRBD1 (6 bases). CDR1 is MNHEY and CDR2 is SMNVEV in the germline V gene (reference sequence). The length of the CDR3 is 14 residues. V dropped 5 bases and J dropped 5 bases, with 16 bases sitting between them. The CDR3 DNA sequence: TGTGCCAGCAGTATAATAGACAGGATCCACGAGCAGTACTTC. Translation: CASSIIDRIHEQYF.

This clonotype has only a few counts. The V call is TRBV28, the J call TRBJ1-4; 8 nucleotides match TRBD1. This CDR3 has 14 residues. Germline V lookup: CDR1 MDHEN, CDR2 SYDVKM. J was trimmed by 5 bases and V by 6 bases; bases with no gene match: 5. CDR3 coding DNA: TGTGCCAGCAGGTCAGGGGGCGGGAATGAAAAACTGTTTTTT. This translates into CASRSGGGNEKLFF.

The V and J genes are TRBV20-1 and TRBJ1-5, with D perhaps matching TRBD1 (6 bases). The CDR3 extends over 13 amino acids. Trimming removed 2 bases from V and 4 bases from J, with 9 bases in between. Germline V gives CDR1 DFQATT, CDR2 SNEGSKA (reference sequence). The CDR3 coding sequence is TGCAGTGCTAGAACCACAGGGAATCAGCCCCAGCATTTT. It yields the protein CSARTTGNQPQHF.

The chain links TRBV18 to TRBJ2-7, with 11 bases matching TRBD2. The germline CDR1 and CDR2 sequences are KGHSH and LQKENI. The CDR3 runs to 17 residues. The trim removed 3 bases at V and 1 base at J, leaving 8 bases unmatched. The CDR3 here is CASSPPRLAGQSYEQYF. DNA for the CDR3: TGTGCCAGCTCACCTCCGCGACTAGCGGGGCAATCCTACGAGCAGTACTTC.

This clonotype has ten or more counts. The chain couples TRBV6-5 to TRBJ2-7; 7 bases map to TRBD1. The CDR3 has 17 amino acids. In germline, CDR1 is MNHEY, CDR2 SVGAGI. J was trimmed by 2 bases and V by 4 bases; bases with no gene match: 14. Here the CDR3 reads CASSFVGAGQVPYEQYF. CDR3 coding DNA: TGTGCCAGCAGTTTCGTCGGGGCTGGACAGGTTCCCTACGAGCAGTACTTC.

This clonotype was counted only a few times. The V and J genes are TRBV6-2 or TRBV6-3 and TRBJ2-5, with 8 nucleotides matching TRBD2. Germline values: CDR1 MNHEY, CDR2 SVGEGT. The CDR3 contains 17 residues. Trimming took 8 bases from V and 4 from J; bases not matched to a gene: 18. This CDR3 is CASANTPGLEVGETQYF. CDR3 DNA: TGTGCCAGCGCCAACACCCCGGGACTAGAGGTTGGAGAGACCCAGTACTTC.

The V and J genes are TRBV4-3 and TRBJ2-5; perhaps TRBD2 as D (5 bases). Germline V lookup: CDR1 LGHNA, CDR2 YSLEER. With 0 bases removed from V and 5 bases from J, the gap between germline ends came to 13 bases. This CDR3 spans 15 amino acids. The CDR3 DNA sequence: TGCGCCAGCAGCCAAGATCATTATCCGGGGGAGACCCAGTACTTC. Amino acid sequence: CASSQDHYPGETQYF.

The table lists this clonotype with many counts. This chain joins TRBV25-1 and TRBJ1-1; D perhaps matches TRBD1 (6 bases). This CDR3 comprises 10 residues. Germline V gene lookup returns CDR1 MGHDK and CDR2 SYGVNS. Trimming removed 8 bases at V and 11 bases at J, with 12 bases between. The CDR3 loop is CASFRGQAFF. CDR3 coding DNA: TGTGCCAGCTTCAGGGGCCAGGCTTTCTTT.

The rearrangement uses TRBV7-3 and TRBJ2-5; 7 bases are a match to TRBD1. The CDR3 contains 16 residues. CDR1 and CDR2 from the germline V gene are SGHTA and FQGTGA. The V gene end was trimmed by 2 bases and the J gene end by 4 bases; junction bases not matched to a gene: 10. CDR3 amino acids: CASSLVGGQGRETQYF. For the CDR3, the DNA is TGTGCCAGCAGCTTAGTAGGGGGCCAGGGGCGAGAGACCCAGTACTTC.

This clonotype was counted many times. The CDR3 sequence: CATGAEAFF. For the CDR3, the DNA is TGTGCCACGGGGGCTGAAGCTTTCTTT. This chain links TRBV7-2 with TRBJ1-1; weak D call: TRBD1 (5 bases). Germline values: CDR1 SGHTA, CDR2 FQGNSA. V was clipped by 10 bases and J by 6 bases, with 6 bases between them. CDR3 length: 9 residues.

This clonotype was counted at least ten times. The chain combines TRBV5-1 with TRBJ2-3, with 8 bases lining up with TRBD2. The CDR3 is 16 amino acids. V shed 3 bases and J 4 bases; nucleotides not matched to a gene: 10. Germline lookup yields CDR1 SGHRS and CDR2 YFSETQ. The CDR3 reads CASSYSGTSAADTQYF. As DNA, the CDR3 is TGCGCCAGCAGCTACTCCGGGACTAGTGCGGCAGATACGCAGTATTTT.

This clonotype appeared a few times. The gene calls are TRBV5-1 and TRBJ2-1, with TRBD1 matching over 8 bases. V was clipped by 0 bases and J by 7 bases; unmatched bases: 6. Germline V lookup: CDR1 SGHRS, CDR2 YFSETQ. The CDR3 is 15 residues long. The CDR3 nucleotides read TGCGCCAGCAGCTTGGCAGGACAGGGAGTGAATGAGCAGTTCTTC. It specifies CASSLAGQGVNEQFF.

This clonotype was detected only a few times. The chain has TRBV5-1 and TRBJ1-1; TRBD1 matches 7 bases. This CDR3 has 16 residues. CDR1 and CDR2 (germline): SGHRS, YFSETQ. After removal of 4 bases from V and 0 bases from J, the junction contained 9 bases not matched to a gene. CDR3 loop: CASSKSGDRVNTEAFF. The CDR3 DNA is TGCGCCAGCAGCAAATCCGGAGACAGGGTGAACACTGAAGCTTTCTTT.

This clonotype has a count of ten or more. The J gene is TRBJ1-5, the V gene TRBV29-1; no firm D call. The germline CDR1 and CDR2 sequences are SQVTM and ANQGSEA. V lost 4 bases and J 3 bases, leaving 7 bases between the germline ends. There are 12 residues in the CDR3. CDR3 bases: TGCAGCGTTGTGTTGGACAATCAGCCCCAGCATTTT. Residues: CSVVLDNQPQHF.

The chain uses TRBV7-9 and TRBJ2-1, with 8 bases matching TRBD1. Germline values: CDR1 SEHNR, CDR2 FQNEAQ (reference sequence). The V segment lost 2 bases and the J segment 5 bases; nucleotides outside the gene matches: 11. This CDR3 has 17 amino acids. The CDR3 DNA reads as TGTGCCAGCAGCTTAAAAGGGGCTTGGACAGGGAACAATGAGCAGTTCTTC. Translated, it gives CASSLKGAWTGNNEQFF.

This clonotype was recorded many times. The CDR3 bases are TGCAGTGCTAGATTAAGCAGGGGGGATGAAAAACTGTTTTTT. Protein: CSARLSRGDEKLFF. The chain has TRBV20-1 and TRBJ1-4; 7 nucleotides align to TRBD1. Trimming removed 2 bases from V and 6 bases from J; junction bases left unmatched: 6. Germline V gene lookup returns CDR1 DFQATT and CDR2 SNEGSKA (reference sequence). This CDR3 is built from 14 residues.

This clonotype was observed many times. The genes are TRBV15 and TRBJ2-7, with TRBD1 matching over 9 bases. V dropped 6 bases and J dropped 6; count of bases not matched to a gene: 6. The CDR3 is 13 residues long. Germline CDR1 and CDR2: LNHNV and YYDKDF (reference sequence). The CDR3 sequence is CATSSGTGPEQYF. The CDR3 nucleotides read TGTGCCACCAGTTCCGGGACAGGGCCCGAGCAGTACTTC.